Listed here is a single TCR beta chain. The table came from immunoSEQ multiplex PCR; TCRdb's copy has only in-frame clones and leaves some out. The table includes about 17,000 clones, roughly 86% detected once. Germline loops: CDR1 MNHEY, CDR2 SMNVEV (reference sequence). The length of the CDR3 is 15 residues. The V end was cut by 5 bases, the J end by 7 bases, with 17 bases between. This sample is part of a study of T cell changes during pregnancy in multiple sclerosis. The V call is TRBV27, the J call TRBJ2-2; possible D gene TRBD2, 6 bases. The TCR was taken from a female donor in good health, enrolled as a control in a pregnancy study. This specimen consisted of CD8+ T cells from peripheral blood mononuclear cells, obtained after pregnancy. This CDR3 reads CASSPGRGQFGELFF. The CDR3 DNA is TGTGCCAGCAGTCCCGGGCGGGGTCAATTCGGGGAGCTGTTTTTT.